This TCR beta chain was sequenced during a study of T cell responses to AZD1222 COVID-19 vaccine. Sequenced by immunoSEQ multiplex PCR; TCRdb stores in-frame clones only, minus some. The data show roughly 130,000 clones, with 70% to 90% seen just once and roughly an eighth held by the top ten. This CDR3 has 12 amino acids. Germline trimming cut 4 bases from V and 11 bases from J; bases unmatched to any gene: 3. CDR1 is SGHRS, CDR2 YFSETQ, per germline. V gene TRBV5-1 combines with J gene TRBJ1-1, with 12 bases identical to TRBD1. This material consisted of peripheral blood, taken on day 0 of AZD1222 vaccination. The receptor was derived from an adult in good health. The CDR3: CASSRDRGLAFF. The CDR3 DNA sequence: TGCGCCAGCAGCAGGGACAGGGGGCTTGCTTTCTTT. Based on the CDR3 plus reference TRBV5-1 and TRBJ1-1, the full variable domain is KAGVTQTPRYLIKTRGQQVTLSCSPISGHRSVSWYQQTPGQGLQFLFEYFSETQRNKGNFPGRFSGRQFSNSRSEMNVSTLELGDSALYLCASSRDRGLAFFGQGTRLTVV.